A selection of T cell receptor beta chains follows, all from one sample in a study of cytotoxic CD8 clonotypes in ibrutinib-treated CLL. Here immunoSEQ multiplex PCR was the method, and the copy in TCRdb shows in-frame clones only, minus some. The sample has about 80,000 clones, about 85% seen once. Sequencing used PBMCs, obtained after 12 months of ibrutinib treatment. These receptors all stem from a human donor with chronic lymphocytic leukemia. CDR3s include the opening cysteine and the closing phenylalanine or tryptophan. Fields, in order: CDR3 protein, CDR3 DNA, J gene, D gene, V gene, clone size. A D gene is named only where the DNA matches it firmly. Size is stated for part of the rows, as once, few or many counts, or as a class when the clone is expanded.

CASSNRVPEQYF | TGTGCCAGCAGCAACAGGGTCCCCGAGCAGTACTTC | TRBJ2-7 | . | TRBV6-5 | .
CASTGGTNSPLHF | TGTGCCAGCACGGGGGGGACTAATTCACCCCTCCACTTT | TRBJ1-6 | . | TRBV27 | .
CASSSGFPGEQYF | TGTGCCAGCAGTTCGGGATTCCCGGGGGAGCAGTACTTC | TRBJ2-7 | . | TRBV28 | once
CSAGRALNTEAFF | TGCAGCGCCGGAAGGGCTCTGAACACTGAAGCTTTCTTT | TRBJ1-1 | . | TRBV29-1 | .
CASSPTLGQGFGSEKLFF | TGTGCCAGCAGTCCAACCCTCGGGCAGGGCTTCGGTAGTGAAAAACTGTTTTTT | TRBJ1-4 | . | TRBV28 | many
CASSSRDRELEKLFF | TGTGCCAGTAGCTCCCGGGACAGGGAACTTGAAAAACTGTTTTTT | TRBJ1-4 | TRBD1 | TRBV19 | few
CASSRGQGIQETQYF | TGTGCCAGCAGCCGGGGACAGGGGATCCAAGAGACCCAGTACTTC | TRBJ2-5 | TRBD1 | TRBV28 | .
CASSLDWGPNTEAFF | TGTGCCAGCAGCTTGGATTGGGGACCGAACACTGAAGCTTTCTTT | TRBJ1-1 | . | TRBV5-4 | once
CASSGQGNSGANVLTF | TGTGCCAGCAGCGGACAGGGAAACTCTGGGGCCAACGTCCTGACTTTC | TRBJ2-6 | TRBD1 | TRBV2 | .
CAGRSGGTETQYF | TGTGCCGGCCGTAGCGGGGGGACAGAGACCCAGTACTTC | TRBJ2-5 | TRBD2 | TRBV30 | .
CASRSANRGAEAFF | TGTGCCAGCAGATCCGCCAACAGGGGCGCTGAAGCTTTCTTT | TRBJ1-1 | TRBD1 | TRBV7-9 | .
CASGRAGQGTWEQYF | TGTGCCAGTGGCCGGGCCGGACAGGGGACGTGGGAGCAGTACTTC | TRBJ2-7 | TRBD1 | TRBV19 | .
CASSSDRGEAFF | TGTGCCAGCAGCTCCGACAGGGGAGAAGCTTTCTTT | TRBJ1-1 | TRBD1 | TRBV11-2 | once
CASRNRVWDTQYF | TGTGCCAGCAGAAACAGGGTGTGGGATACGCAGTATTTT | TRBJ2-3 | . | TRBV6-1 | once
CASSWGRGPDTQYF | TGTGCCAGCAGCTGGGGGCGGGGCCCAGATACGCAGTATTTT | TRBJ2-3 | . | TRBV11-2 | once
CAIRLNSGKTNTEAFF | TGTGCCATCAGACTCAACTCAGGGAAGACGAACACTGAAGCTTTCTTT | TRBJ1-1 | . | TRBV10-3 | .
CASSPGRTGARNEQFF | TGTGCCAGTAGTCCAGGGCGGACAGGGGCCCGCAATGAGCAGTTCTTC | TRBJ2-1 | TRBD1 | TRBV19 | .
CASSPPGGPNTGELFF | TGTGCCAGCTCCCCCCCGGGGGGACCGAACACCGGGGAGCTGTTTTTT | TRBJ2-2 | TRBD2 | TRBV18 | .
CASSLGTGYEQYF | TGTGCCAGCAGCTTAGGGACAGGGTACGAGCAGTACTTC | TRBJ2-7 | TRBD1 | TRBV7-7 | .
CASSSETGVNTEAFF | TGTGCCAGTAGTTCTGAGACAGGGGTGAACACTGAAGCTTTCTTT | TRBJ1-1 | TRBD1 | TRBV19 | .
CASSGHRGLAGETQYF | TGTGCCAGCAGCGGACACAGGGGACTAGCGGGGGAGACCCAGTACTTC | TRBJ2-5 | TRBD2 | TRBV7-2 | .
CASSSGGVTEAFF | TGTGCCAGCAGCTCTGGGGGGGTCACTGAAGCTTTCTTT | TRBJ1-1 | . | TRBV7-3 | .
CASTRGAGVPRAFF | TGTGCCAGTACCCGCGGGGCAGGGGTCCCTCGAGCTTTCTTT | TRBJ1-1 | . | TRBV19 | .
CASSPLAGGQETQYF | TGTGCCAGCAGTCCGCTGGCGGGGGGCCAAGAGACCCAGTACTTC | TRBJ2-5 | TRBD2 | TRBV27 | .
CASGYGTSGSAGNEQFF | TGTGCTAGTGGATACGGGACTAGCGGGAGTGCGGGCAATGAGCAGTTCTTC | TRBJ2-1 | TRBD2 | TRBV12-5 | .